The next 25 T cell receptor beta chains were all read from a single sample in a study of blood T cell repertoires in COVID-19. Produced via immunoSEQ multiplex PCR; TCRdb's table is partial and in-frame only. The sample lists 210,000 or so clones; 84% were seen once. Specimen: PBMCs or T cells enriched from blood (not recorded which). The receptors shown here come from a man in his 60s who had recovered from COVID-19.

The chain uses TRBV11-2 and TRBJ2-7; D is unresolved. This CDR3 is 13 amino acids long. Germline V gene lookup returns CDR1 SGHAT and CDR2 FQNNGV. V was pared by 0 bases and J by 3 bases, with 6 bases between. As DNA, the CDR3 is TGTGCCAGCAGCTTAGATCGAGACTACGAGCAGTACTTC. It encodes CASSLDRDYEQYF.

The gene calls are TRBV19 and TRBJ1-5, with 7 nucleotides matching TRBD1. Germline-derived CDR1 and CDR2 are LNHDA and SQIVND (reference sequence). Trimming removed 4 bases from V and 2 bases from J; junction bases left unmatched: 5. CDR3 length: 15 residues. The CDR3 is CASSSQQGRNQPQHF. As DNA, the CDR3 is TGTGCCAGTAGTAGTCAACAGGGGCGCAATCAGCCCCAGCATTTT.

The chain couples TRBV5-4 to TRBJ2-7; the match to TRBD1 covers 9 bases. The germline CDR1 and CDR2 sequences are SGHNT and YYREEE (reference sequence). V trimming: 1 base; J trimming: 2 bases; junction bases outside the gene matches: 4. This CDR3 region has 15 residues. The CDR3 is CASSLRQGGPYEQYF. The CDR3 nucleotides read TGTGCCAGCAGCTTGCGACAGGGGGGGCCCTACGAGCAGTACTTC.

In DNA, the CDR3 is TGTGCCAGCAGTTTATCCAGGGGGCAGGACACTGAAGCTTTCTTT. This encodes CASSLSRGQDTEAFF. The chain joins TRBV27 to TRBJ1-1, with 8 bases fitting TRBD1. J gave up 3 bases and V 0 bases, and 3 bases lay outside the gene matches. Germline CDR1 reads MNHEY; CDR2 reads SMNVEV (reference sequence). This CDR3 comprises 15 residues.

This clone showed up just a few times. The genes are TRBV5-5 and TRBJ2-7, with D possibly TRBD1 on 6 matching bases. The CDR3 spans 12 residues. With 2 bases removed from V and 7 bases from J, the gap between germline ends came to 10 bases. Germline V CDR1 and CDR2: SGHKS, YYEKEE (reference sequence). CDR3 amino acids: CASSFSGEEQYF. CDR3 sequence (DNA): TGTGCCAGCAGCTTTTCAGGGGAAGAGCAGTACTTC.

The chain links TRBV7-2 to TRBJ1-4, with D uncertain. V shed 2 bases and J shed 0 bases, with 4 bases lying between them. CDR1 and CDR2 (germline): SGHTA, FQGNSA. This CDR3 region has 14 residues. The CDR3 DNA follows: TGTGCCAGCAGCTTACAGGCAACTAATGAAAAACTGTTTTTT. As protein: CASSLQATNEKLFF. The variable domain in full, with the rest retrieved from reference TRBV7-2 and TRBJ1-4, is GAGVSQSPSNKVTEKGKDVELRCDPISGHTALYWYRQSLGQGLEFLIYFQGNSAPDKSGLPSDRFSAERTGGSVSTLTIQRTQQEDSAVYLCASSLQATNEKLFFGSGTQLSVL.

The V call is TRBV4-2, the J call TRBJ2-1; 8 bases are a match to TRBD2. The CDR3 contains 16 residues. Germline V gene lookup returns CDR1 LGHNA and CDR2 YNFKEQ. Trimming took 1 base from V and 4 from J; bases not matched to a gene: 6. CDR3 sequence reads: CASSQVSSGGYNEQFF. The CDR3 nucleotides read TGTGCCAGCAGCCAAGTATCGAGCGGGGGATACAATGAGCAGTTCTTC.

The chain employs TRBV3-1 (or the pseudogene TRBV3-2) and TRBJ1-3; unclear D gene. Germline V lookup: CDR1 LGHDT, CDR2 YNNKEL (reference sequence). The CDR3 covers 15 residues. Trimming took 2 bases from V and 0 from J, leaving 8 bases between them. In DNA, the CDR3 is TGTGCCAGCAGCCAACCGGTCTTCTCTGGAAACACCATATATTTT. It codes for CASSQPVFSGNTIYF.

This clone was seen a single time. The CDR3 reads CASSQGTGEVPEQYF. For the CDR3, the DNA is TGTGCCAGCAGCCAAGGGACAGGGGAAGTACCCGAGCAGTACTTC. V is TRBV4-2 and J is TRBJ2-7, with 9 bases identical to TRBD1. V shed 1 base, J shed 6 bases, and the junction held 7 bases outside the gene matches. Germline CDR1 reads LGHNA; CDR2 reads YNFKEQ. There are 15 residues in the CDR3.

This chain connects TRBV11-3 to TRBJ2-7; the match to TRBD2 covers 7 bases. The J segment lost 0 bases and the V segment lost 3 bases, leaving 2 bases of the junction unmatched. Germline CDR1 SGHNT, CDR2 YENEEA. This CDR3 has 14 residues. The CDR3 region is CASSLAGDSYEQYF. For the CDR3, the DNA is TGTGCCAGCAGCTTGGCGGGGGACTCCTACGAGCAGTACTTC.

The V gene is TRBV2, the J gene TRBJ1-4, with a possible D match to TRBD1 (5 bases). Germline V CDR1 and CDR2: SNHLY, FYNNEI. V was clipped by 4 bases and J by 7 bases, with 16 bases between them. The length of the CDR3 is 15 residues. This CDR3 is CASSAVRVISEKLFF. The CDR3 DNA is TGTGCCAGCAGTGCCGTCAGGGTGATTAGTGAAAAACTGTTTTTT.

CDR3 residues: CAISQRQGAPTYGYTF. The CDR3 nucleotides read TGTGCCATCAGTCAGAGGCAGGGGGCTCCTACCTATGGCTACACCTTC. The rearrangement uses TRBV10-3 and TRBJ1-2, with 8 bases matching TRBD1. V gave up 5 bases and J gave up 4 bases; unmatched junction bases: 12. This CDR3 spans 16 amino acids. CDR1 and CDR2 (germline): ENHRY, SYGVKD.

The chain combines TRBV19 with TRBJ2-2; 11 bases match TRBD1. V lost 3 bases to trimming and J lost 6 bases; unmatched junction nucleotides: 3. The CDR3 totals 15 residues. Germline values: CDR1 LNHDA, CDR2 SQIVND (reference sequence). Written as DNA, the CDR3 is TGTGCCAGTAGTATCGGACAGGGGGCTGCCGGGGAGCTGTTTTTT. Translating it yields CASSIGQGAAGELFF.

The CDR3 DNA follows: TGTGCCAGCAGCTTACGGGGGGGCCTGAGCGAGCAGTTCTTC. This codes for CASSLRGGLSEQFF. V and J are TRBV7-9 and TRBJ2-1, with 8 bases that match TRBD2. The CDR3 loop spans 14 amino acids. Germline V lookup: CDR1 SEHNR, CDR2 FQNEAQ (reference sequence). V was pared by 2 bases and J by 10 bases, with 7 bases of the junction left unmatched.

This rearrangement joins TRBV30 to TRBJ1-3; 8 nucleotides match TRBD1. After removal of 4 bases from V and 0 bases from J, the junction contained 8 bases not matched to a gene. Germline CDR1 and CDR2: GTSNPN and SVGIG (reference sequence). The CDR3 sequence is 16 residues long. The CDR3 DNA follows: TGTGCCTGGACCAAAAACAGGGGGGACTCTGGAAACACCATATATTTT. The encoded protein is CAWTKNRGDSGNTIYF.

This clone came up once. The V and J genes are TRBV12-2 and TRBJ1-5. TRBV12-2 is labeled a pseudogene. The CDR3 sequence is 15 residues long. CDR3 loop: CASRLGGLGNQPQHF. CDR3 bases: TGTGCAAGTCGCTTAGGAGGGTTGGGGAATCAGCCCCAGCATTTT.

V usage is TRBV6-1 and J usage is TRBJ1-2; D uncertain. The V end lost 3 bases, the J end lost 0 bases, and 11 bases lay between the germline ends. CDR1 and CDR2 (germline): MNHNS, SASEGT. This CDR3 contains 15 residues. The CDR3 DNA reads TGTGCCAGCAGTGAGCCGAATTTAGCTAACTATGGCTACACCTTC. Its protein product is CASSEPNLANYGYTF.

The sample holds a few counts of this clone. CDR3 loop: CASSTGGSNSPLHF. In DNA, the CDR3 is TGTGCCAGTTCCACCGGGGGATCTAATTCACCCCTCCACTTT. J is TRBJ1-6 and V is TRBV19; perhaps TRBD1 as D (5 bases). CDR3 length: 14 amino acids. V lost 8 bases and J lost 6, with 14 bases in between. CDR1 is LNHDA, CDR2 SQIVND, per germline (reference sequence). Variable domain in full (rest from reference TRBV19 and TRBJ1-6): DGGITQSPKYLFRKEGQNVTLSCEQNLNHDAMYWYRQDPGQGLRLIYYSQIVNDFQKGDIAEGYSVSREKKESFPLTVTSAQKNPTAFYLCASSTGGSNSPLHFGNGTRLTVT.

The rearrangement uses TRBV27 and TRBJ1-5; D unresolved. The CDR3 is 14 residues long. V dropped 6 bases and J dropped 0 bases, with 9 bases sitting between them. Looked up from germline, CDR1 is MNHEY and CDR2 is SMNVEV (reference sequence). In DNA form, the CDR3 reads TGTGCCAGCAGCCTGGCCCATAGCAATCAGCCCCAGCATTTT. As protein: CASSLAHSNQPQHF.

Comments on this clone: This sample includes further DNA sequences coding for the same CDR3. The genes are TRBV3-1 (or the pseudogene TRBV3-2) and TRBJ1-1; 7 bases are shared with TRBD1. From germline, CDR1 is LGHDT and CDR2 YNNKEL (reference sequence). This CDR3 contains 15 residues. J gave up 0 bases and V 3 bases, and 4 bases lay outside the gene matches. This chain's CDR3 is CASSQNRGLNTEAFF. The CDR3 DNA is TGTGCCAGCAGCCAGAACAGGGGTTTGAACACTGAAGCTTTCTTT.

The chain uses TRBV25-1 and TRBJ1-2, with 8 bases that match TRBD1. The ends lost 5 bases at V and 0 bases at J; junction bases unmatched: 8. The germline V gene has CDR1 MGHDK and CDR2 SYGVNS. The CDR3 is made up of 16 amino acids. The CDR3 DNA reads TGTGCCAGCAGTCAGATCGGACAGGGAGCTAACTATGGCTACACCTTC. This codes for CASSQIGQGANYGYTF.

Only one count was recorded for this clone. This CDR3 is CASSRNRASEAFF. The CDR3 region has the DNA TGTGCCAGCTCGCGTAACAGGGCCAGTGAAGCTTTCTTT. The rearrangement links TRBV18 to TRBJ1-1; D possibly corresponds to TRBD1 (6 bases). Germline CDR1 and CDR2: KGHSH and LQKENI. V shed 6 bases and J shed 7 bases, with 15 bases lying between them. This CDR3 has 13 residues.

The gene calls are TRBV29-1 and TRBJ1-2; tentative D call: TRBD1 (5 bases). The V end was cut by 6 bases, the J end by 4 bases, with 15 bases between. The CDR3 runs 13 residues. Germline loops: CDR1 SQVTM, CDR2 ANQGSEA. DNA of the CDR3: TGCAGCGTGGCGACAGCGATTGGCTATGGCTACACCTTC. Encoded protein: CSVATAIGYGYTF.

The chain couples TRBV7-2 to TRBJ1-6; D call uncertain. This CDR3 has 15 amino acids. V was clipped by 0 bases and J by 9 bases, with 12 bases between them. Germline CDR1 SGHTA, CDR2 FQGNSA. The CDR3 coding sequence is TGTGCCAGCAGCTTAGCGCAGGCAGGCATTTCACCCCTCCACTTT. This sequence encodes CASSLAQAGISPLHF.

The chain combines TRBV2 with TRBJ2-7; D is possibly TRBD1 (6 bases). With 3 bases removed from V and 6 bases from J, the gap between germline ends came to 15 bases. The CDR3 sequence is 14 residues long. Germline V gives CDR1 SNHLY, CDR2 FYNNEI. CDR3 nucleotide sequence: TGTGCCAGCAGTGACGCGACAGGTGACGGCGAGCAGTACTTC. This gives the protein CASSDATGDGEQYF.